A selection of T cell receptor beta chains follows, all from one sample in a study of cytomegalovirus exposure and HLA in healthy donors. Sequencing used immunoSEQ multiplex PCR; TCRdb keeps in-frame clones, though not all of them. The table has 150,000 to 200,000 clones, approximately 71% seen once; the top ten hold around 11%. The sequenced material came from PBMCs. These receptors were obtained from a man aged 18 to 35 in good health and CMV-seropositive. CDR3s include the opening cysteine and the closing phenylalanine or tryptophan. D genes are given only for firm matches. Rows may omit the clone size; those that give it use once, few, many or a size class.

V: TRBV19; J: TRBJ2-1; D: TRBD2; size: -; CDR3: CASSEPGLWDYNEQFF; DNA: TGTGCCAGTAGTGAGCCGGGACTATGGGACTACAATGAGCAGTTCTTC
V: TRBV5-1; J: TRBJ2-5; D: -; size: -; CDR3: CASSFSSGEQYF; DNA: TGCGCCAGCAGCTTCTCCTCGGGGGAGCAGTACTTC
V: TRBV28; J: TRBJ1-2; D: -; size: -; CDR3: CASSFQGSGYGYTF; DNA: TGTGCCAGCAGTTTTCAGGGGTCGGGCTATGGCTACACCTTC
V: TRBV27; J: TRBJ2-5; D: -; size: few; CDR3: CASSLIGSASGTQYF; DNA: TGTGCCAGCAGTTTAATCGGTTCGGCATCGGGGACCCAGTACTTC
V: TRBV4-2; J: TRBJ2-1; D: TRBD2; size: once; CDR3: CASSQGLSGRADFF; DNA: TGTGCCAGCAGCCAGGGGCTTAGCGGGAGGGCCGATTTCTTC
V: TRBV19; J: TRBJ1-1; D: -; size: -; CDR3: CASMGLLNTEAFF; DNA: TGTGCCAGTATGGGGCTCTTGAACACTGAAGCTTTCTTT
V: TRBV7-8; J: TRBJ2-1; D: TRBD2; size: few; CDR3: CASSLRGSGRAFSEQFF; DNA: TGTGCCAGCAGCTTACGGGGTAGCGGGAGGGCCTTCTCTGAGCAGTTCTTC
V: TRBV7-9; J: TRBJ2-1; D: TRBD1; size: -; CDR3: CASSWDRANEQFF; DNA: TGTGCCAGCAGCTGGGACAGGGCCAATGAGCAGTTCTTC
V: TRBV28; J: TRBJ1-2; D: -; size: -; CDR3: CAIARGNYGYTF; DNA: TGTGCCATCGCACGAGGGAACTATGGCTACACCTTC
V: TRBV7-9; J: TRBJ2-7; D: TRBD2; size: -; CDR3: CASSAGLAGLHEQYF; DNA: TGTGCCAGCAGCGCTGGACTAGCGGGACTACACGAGCAGTACTTC
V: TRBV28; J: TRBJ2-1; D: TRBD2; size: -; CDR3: CASSLGLAGYNEQFF; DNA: TGTGCCAGCAGTTTGGGACTAGCGGGGTACAATGAGCAGTTCTTC
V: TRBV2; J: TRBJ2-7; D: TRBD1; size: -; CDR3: CASRGGQGGYEQYF; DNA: TGTGCCAGCAGGGGTGGACAGGGGGGATACGAGCAGTACTTC
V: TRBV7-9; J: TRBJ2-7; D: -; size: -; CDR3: CASSVGARRTPHF; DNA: TGTGCCAGCTCCGTGGGGGCGCGAAGGACCCCACACTTC
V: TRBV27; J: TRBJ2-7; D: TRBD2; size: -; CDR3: CASSRGLAGAYEQYF; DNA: TGTGCCAGCAGTCGAGGACTAGCGGGAGCCTACGAGCAGTACTTC
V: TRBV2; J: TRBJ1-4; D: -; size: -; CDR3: CATRDRLNNEKLFF; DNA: TGTGCCACCCGTGACAGACTAAATAATGAAAAACTGTTTTTT
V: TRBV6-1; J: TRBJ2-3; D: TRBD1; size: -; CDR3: CASSVQAGTGVSDTQYF; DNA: TGTGCCAGCAGTGTACAAGCCGGGACAGGGGTTTCAGATACGCAGTATTTT
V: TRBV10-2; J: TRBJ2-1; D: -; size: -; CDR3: CASREAKTSSYNEQFF; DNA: TGCGCCAGCCGAGAGGCAAAAACCAGCTCCTACAATGAGCAGTTCTTC
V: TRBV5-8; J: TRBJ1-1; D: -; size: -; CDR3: CASSLLPSSEAFF; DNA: TGTGCCAGCAGCTTACTGCCATCGTCTGAAGCTTTCTTT
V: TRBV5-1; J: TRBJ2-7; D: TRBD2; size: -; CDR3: CASSLEGGKFYEQYF; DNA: TGCGCCAGCAGCTTGGAGGGAGGGAAGTTCTACGAGCAGTACTTC
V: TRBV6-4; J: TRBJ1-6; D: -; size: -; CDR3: CASSDSPAGGRLSPLHF; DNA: TGTGCCAGCAGTGACTCCCCAGCGGGGGGGCGTCTTTCACCCCTCCACTTT
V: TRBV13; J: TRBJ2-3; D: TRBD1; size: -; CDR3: CASSLRDRLVTDTQYF; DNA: TGTGCCAGCAGCTTAAGGGACAGATTAGTCACAGATACGCAGTATTTT
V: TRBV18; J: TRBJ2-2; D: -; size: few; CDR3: CASSLSVPGNTGELFF; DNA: TGTGCCAGCTCACTTTCCGTCCCCGGGAACACCGGGGAGCTGTTTTTT
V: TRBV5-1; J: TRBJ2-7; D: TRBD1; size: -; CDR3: CASSARDRGKHEQYF; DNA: TGCGCCAGCAGCGCTCGGGACAGGGGGAAACACGAGCAGTACTTC
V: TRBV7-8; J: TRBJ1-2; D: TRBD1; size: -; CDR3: CASSRPRTGGNGYTF; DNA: TGTGCCAGCAGTCGACCCCGGACAGGGGGCAATGGCTACACCTTC
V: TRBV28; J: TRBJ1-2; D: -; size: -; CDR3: CASRTMEGGGTNYGYTF; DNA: TGTGCCAGCAGGACAATGGAGGGGGGGGGCACTAACTATGGCTACACCTTC
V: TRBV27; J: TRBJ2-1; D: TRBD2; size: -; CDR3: CASSDLAGAYNEQFF; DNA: TGTGCCAGCAGTGACCTAGCGGGAGCCTACAATGAGCAGTTCTTC
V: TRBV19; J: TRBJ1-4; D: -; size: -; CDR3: CASTEWTNEKLFF; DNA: TGTGCCAGTACAGAATGGACTAATGAAAAACTGTTTTTT
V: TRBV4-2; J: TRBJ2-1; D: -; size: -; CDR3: CASSRLDTNSYNEQFF; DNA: TGTGCCAGCAGCCGCCTTGACACCAACTCCTACAATGAGCAGTTCTTC
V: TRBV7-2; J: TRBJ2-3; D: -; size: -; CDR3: CASSLTTISTDTQYF; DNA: TGTGCCAGCAGCTTAACGACAATCAGCACAGATACGCAGTATTTT
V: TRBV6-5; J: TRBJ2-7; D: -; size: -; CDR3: CASSSSQCDERYF; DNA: TGTGCCAGCAGCTCTAGCCAATGCGACGAGCGGTACTTC
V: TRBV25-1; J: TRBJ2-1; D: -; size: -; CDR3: CASSESGGPDPYNEQFF; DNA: TGTGCCAGCAGTGAATCCGGAGGGCCGGACCCCTACAATGAGCAGTTCTTC
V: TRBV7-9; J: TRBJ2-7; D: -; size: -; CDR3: CASSSGLKAYEQYF; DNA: TGTGCCAGCAGCTCGGGACTCAAAGCCTACGAGCAGTACTTC
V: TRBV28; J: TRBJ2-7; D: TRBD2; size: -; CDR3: CASSQGQLADPYEQYF; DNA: TGTGCCAGCAGTCAGGGCCAACTAGCGGACCCCTACGAGCAGTACTTC
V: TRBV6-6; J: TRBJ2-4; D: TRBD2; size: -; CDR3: CASSSREGKNIQYF; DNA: TGTGCCAGCAGTTCACGGGAGGGCAAAAACATTCAGTACTTC
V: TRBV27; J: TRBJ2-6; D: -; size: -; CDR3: CASSSNSGANVLTF; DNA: TGTGCCAGCAGTTCAAATTCTGGGGCCAACGTCCTGACTTTC
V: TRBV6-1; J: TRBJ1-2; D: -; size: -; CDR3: CASSEHRRGPVGGYTF; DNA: TGTGCCAGCAGTGAGCACCGGCGGGGTCCGGTAGGAGGCTACACCTTC
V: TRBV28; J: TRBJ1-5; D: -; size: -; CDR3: CASSFPTGLNQPQHF; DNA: TGTGCCAGCAGTTTTCCGACAGGCCTCAATCAGCCCCAGCATTTT